Following are 25 T cell receptor beta chains from one sample sequenced in a study of cytomegalovirus exposure and HLA in healthy donors. 60 Vbeta and 13 Jbeta primers were used in PCR. Clones were read by immunoSEQ multiplex PCR, and TCRdb kept only the in-frame ones, dropping some. The table records about 170,000 clones, around three quarters of them present only once. The sequencing sample was made of PBMCs. These TCRs come from a woman aged 25 to 39 in good health and CMV-seropositive.

The J gene is TRBJ1-1, the V gene TRBV7-2, with TRBD1 matching 10 bases. Trimming cost V 5 bases and J 3 bases; bases outside gene matches: 9. This CDR3 has 16 amino acids. CDR1 and CDR2 from the germline V gene are SGHTA and FQGNSA. This CDR3 reads CASSPGQGYGYTEAFF. CDR3 in DNA: TGTGCCAGCAGCCCGGGACAGGGGTATGGGTACACTGAAGCTTTCTTT.

The rearrangement uses TRBV29-1 and TRBJ1-2, with a tentative D call TRBD1 (5 bases). CDR1 and CDR2 (germline): SQVTM, ANQGSEA. V was cut by 4 bases and J by 6 bases, with 12 bases left in between. CDR3 size: 12 residues. CDR3 in amino acids: CSVAWGQDGYTF. CDR3 DNA: TGCAGCGTTGCCTGGGGCCAGGATGGCTACACCTTC.

This clone was seen more than once but under ten times. This sequence joins TRBV6-6 and TRBJ1-5; the match to TRBD1 covers 7 bases. CDR3 length: 14 amino acids. CDR1 MNHNY and CDR2 SVGAGI come from the germline V gene (reference sequence). V dropped 6 bases and J dropped 3; count of bases not matched to a gene: 5. CDR3 amino acids: CASSDRDLNQPQHF. CDR3 sequence (DNA): TGTGCCAGCAGCGACAGGGACCTCAATCAGCCCCAGCATTTT.

This chain links TRBV29-1 with TRBJ1-2; no definite D call. Germline V lookup: CDR1 SQVTM, CDR2 ANQGSEA. V was clipped by 8 bases and J by 3 bases, with 13 bases between them. CDR3 length: 12 residues. DNA of the CDR3: TGCAGCTCCTGGCGGAGGGACTATGGCTACACCTTC. Protein product: CSSWRRDYGYTF.

The chain recombines TRBV10-3 with TRBJ2-5; D is ambiguous. The length of the CDR3 is 13 residues. The V end lost 3 bases, the J end lost 0 bases, and 5 bases lay between the germline ends. CDR1 is ENHRY and CDR2 is SYGVKD in the germline V gene. The CDR3 spells CAISEAYQETQYF. In DNA, the CDR3 is TGTGCCATCAGTGAAGCTTACCAAGAGACCCAGTACTTC.

This clone was picked up one time. The V gene is TRBV4-1, the J gene TRBJ1-2; 9 bases map to TRBD1. Germline CDR1 MGHRA, CDR2 YSYEKL. Germline trimming cut 3 bases from V and 7 bases from J; bases unmatched to any gene: 12. The CDR3 is 16 amino acids. The CDR3 DNA sequence: TGCGCCAGCAGCCAGTCCGGGACAGGGTATTTGAGTGGCTACACCTTC. This encodes CASSQSGTGYLSGYTF.

The rearrangement joins TRBV5-1 to TRBJ1-1, with 7 bases matching TRBD1. The CDR3 loop spans 14 amino acids. The germline CDR1 and CDR2 sequences are SGHRS and YFSETQ. V was clipped by 4 bases and J by 1 base; unmatched bases: 4. The CDR3 reads CASSEQGPNTEAFF. The CDR3 DNA reads as TGCGCCAGCAGCGAACAGGGGCCGAACACTGAAGCTTTCTTT.

The chain combines TRBV2 with TRBJ2-3; TRBD1 aligns across 8 bases. The germline V gene encodes CDR1 SNHLY and CDR2 FYNNEI. This CDR3 spans 15 amino acids. Unmatched junction bases numbered 8, after V lost 7 bases and J lost 2 bases. CDR3 loop: CASKLTGVYTDTQYF. CDR3 DNA sequence: TGTGCCAGCAAACTGACAGGGGTCTACACAGATACGCAGTATTTT.

The chain combines TRBV30 with TRBJ1-5; D is uncertain. Germline assignment: CDR1 GTSNPN and CDR2 SVGIG (reference sequence). Trimming left V 0 bases short and J 10 bases short, with 10 bases between. The CDR3 sequence is 12 residues long. DNA of the CDR3: TGTGCCTGGAGTGTAAGAGGCCAACCCCAGCATTTT. Translated: CAWSVRGQPQHF.

This chain links TRBV2 with TRBJ1-2; D remains ambiguous. Per germline, CDR1 SNHLY and CDR2 FYNNEI. V was cut by 4 bases and J by 6 bases, with 12 bases left in between. This CDR3 region has 13 residues. DNA for the CDR3: TGTGCCAGCAGTGGAAACTCCGGGGATGGCTACACCTTC. This encodes CASSGNSGDGYTF.

This clone was observed a single time. The chain recombines TRBV7-9 with TRBJ1-1; no reliable D call. CDR1 and CDR2 from the germline V gene are SEHNR and FQNEAQ (reference sequence). The CDR3 length is 14 residues. Deletions cut 5 bases from V and 3 bases from J, with 13 bases between. The CDR3 DNA follows: TGTGCCAGCAGCGCCGGGATTTACTACACTGAAGCTTTCTTT. Protein sequence: CASSAGIYYTEAFF.

This rearrangement joins TRBV28 to TRBJ1-1, with a possible D match to TRBD1 (5 bases). CDR3 length equals 14 residues. V dropped 4 bases and J dropped 5 bases, with 14 bases sitting between them. CDR1 and CDR2 (germline): MDHEN, SYDVKM. The CDR3 DNA sequence: TGTGCCAGCAGTTCCCAGGGTCGGTTAACTGAAGCTTTCTTT. Translated, it gives CASSSQGRLTEAFF.

The genes are TRBV5-1 and TRBJ2-2, with D possibly being TRBD1 (5 bases). The CDR3 length is 14 residues. The ends were cut back, 0 bases at V and 4 bases at J, with 7 bases in the middle. Germline V lookup: CDR1 SGHRS, CDR2 YFSETQ. Written as DNA, the CDR3 is TGCGCCAGCAGCTTGGGACAGAGCACCGGGGAGCTGTTTTTT. Residues: CASSLGQSTGELFF.

The genes are TRBV6-5 and TRBJ2-3, with 9 positions matching TRBD1. The V gene end was trimmed by 2 bases and the J gene end by 5 bases; junction bases not matched to a gene: 5. Germline CDR1 is MNHEY and CDR2 is SVGAGI. The CDR3 has 15 amino acids. The CDR3 is CASSYEGQGRDTQYF. The CDR3, as DNA: TGTGCCAGCAGTTACGAGGGACAGGGTAGAGATACGCAGTATTTT.

V gene TRBV19 combines with J gene TRBJ2-6; weak D call: TRBD1 (5 bases). CDR1 LNHDA and CDR2 SQIVND come from the germline V gene (reference sequence). The CDR3 totals 16 residues. V was pared by 7 bases and J by 0 bases, with 13 bases between. The CDR3 DNA follows: TGTGCCAGTACCCCCAGACAGATCTCTGGGGCCAACGTCCTGACTTTC. Its translation: CASTPRQISGANVLTF.

This rearrangement joins TRBV27 to TRBJ2-7; 7 bases match TRBD1. There are 12 residues in the CDR3. V shed 5 bases, J shed 7 bases, and the junction held 5 bases outside the gene matches. CDR1 is MNHEY, CDR2 SMNVEV, per germline (reference sequence). CDR3 sequence reads: CASSPTGNEQYF. In nucleotides, the CDR3 is TGTGCCAGCAGTCCGACAGGGAATGAGCAGTACTTC.

This clone was picked up a small number of times. The CDR3 DNA reads as TGTGCCAGCAGTGCTCGCCCACAGGGGAATTTTGGAAACACCATATATTTT. Protein sequence: CASSARPQGNFGNTIYF. The gene calls are TRBV25-1 and TRBJ1-3; TRBD1 matches 7 bases. This CDR3 spans 17 amino acids. Per germline, CDR1 MGHDK and CDR2 SYGVNS. Trimming removed 4 bases from V and 3 bases from J; junction bases left unmatched: 12.

This clone was recorded once. The gene calls are TRBV10-1 and TRBJ2-7, with 9 bases lining up with TRBD1. Germline CDR1 and CDR2: WNHNN and SYGVQD (reference sequence). The CDR3 contains 15 residues. Trimming took 3 bases from V and 3 from J; bases not matched to a gene: 6. CDR3 in amino acids: CASSDPGQGNYEQYF. In DNA form, the CDR3 reads TGCGCCAGCAGTGATCCTGGACAGGGGAACTACGAGCAGTACTTC.

J is TRBJ2-5 and V is TRBV29-1; 8 bases are a match to TRBD2. Germline lookup yields CDR1 SQVTM and CDR2 ANQGSEA. This CDR3 comprises 12 residues. V was clipped by 8 bases and J by 7 bases; unmatched bases: 9. CDR3 DNA sequence: TGCAGCCCTGGGACTAGTTATGGGACCCAGTACTTC. Its protein is CSPGTSYGTQYF.

For the CDR3, the DNA is TGTGCCAGCAGTTCAGGGCAGGGCACAGATACGCAGTATTTT. This sequence encodes CASSSGQGTDTQYF. The V call is TRBV28, the J call TRBJ2-3; a possible D gene is TRBD1 (5 bases). The germline V and J ends were trimmed by 4 bases and 1 base, with 9 bases remaining between them. Per the germline V gene, CDR1 is MDHEN and CDR2 is SYDVKM. The CDR3 is made up of 14 amino acids. The variable domain in full, completed from reference TRBV28 and TRBJ2-3, reads DVKVTQSSRYLVKRTGEKVFLECVQDMDHENMFWYRQDPGLGLRLIYFSYDVKMKEKGDIPEGYSVSREKKERFSLILESASTNQTSMYLCASSSGQGTDTQYFGPGTRLTVL.

V usage is TRBV27 and J usage is TRBJ1-1; D may be TRBD1 (6 bases). Trimming shortened V by 5 bases and J by 1 base, and 11 bases separated the two germline ends. CDR1 and CDR2 (germline): MNHEY, SMNVEV (reference sequence). The CDR3 sequence is 14 residues long. CDR3: CASSPRGTNTEAFF. CDR3 nucleotides: TGTGCCAGCAGTCCCAGGGGCACGAACACTGAAGCTTTCTTT.

The rearrangement uses TRBV5-1 and TRBJ1-2, with D hard to call. Germline CDR1 SGHRS, CDR2 YFSETQ. CDR3 length: 14 amino acids. The V end lost 4 bases, the J end lost 3 bases, and 13 bases lay between the germline ends. The CDR3 bases are TGCGCCAGCAGCGGAGGGCCCTGGGACTATGGCTACACCTTC. Encoded protein: CASSGGPWDYGYTF.

The chain joins TRBV9 to TRBJ2-1; 12 bases align to TRBD1. The CDR3 spans 18 residues. CDR1 SGDLS and CDR2 YYNGEE come from the germline V gene. With 3 bases clipped from V and 8 bases from J, the junction kept 15 bases outside the gene matches. The CDR3 nucleotides are TGTGCCAGCAGCGAGCGGGGGACAGGGGGCGGAGGTTTGGATGAGCAGTTCTTC. It codes for CASSERGTGGGGLDEQFF.

V is TRBV7-9 and J is TRBJ2-2; TRBD1 matches 8 bases. The CDR3 length is 16 residues. The V gene's germline CDR1 is SEHNR and CDR2 FQNEAQ (reference sequence). V lost 1 base and J lost 1; bases outside the gene matches: 2. CDR3 sequence reads: CASSLVGTGNTGELFF. CDR3 nucleotides: TGTGCCAGCAGCTTAGTAGGGACAGGGAACACCGGGGAGCTGTTTTTT. Drawing the rest from reference TRBV7-9 and TRBJ2-2, the complete variable domain is DTGVSQNPRHKITKRGQNVTFRCDPISEHNRLYWYRQTLGQGPEFLTYFQNEAQLEKSRLLSDRFSAERPKGSFSTLEIQRTEQGDSAMYLCASSLVGTGNTGELFFGEGSRLTVL.

In its sample, this clone was seen once. V usage is TRBV10-1 and J usage is TRBJ2-3; 13 positions agree with TRBD2. The CDR3 has 17 amino acids. In germline, CDR1 is WNHNN, CDR2 SYGVQD (reference sequence). J gave up 9 bases and V 3 bases, and 12 bases lay outside the gene matches. The CDR3 DNA reads TGCGCCAGCAGTGAAGCAAGGGGACTAGCGGGATCAGGAACGCAGTATTTT. Protein: CASSEARGLAGSGTQYF.